One and the same sample provided the 27 T cell receptor beta chains below, sequenced in a study of T cells in Graves' hyperthyroidism and ophthalmopathy. Amplification of TCR beta CDR3 regions used RNA as the template. The HTBI primer set was used in a first-round RT-PCR of the TCR CDR3. Each CDR3 protein is one row after TCRdb ran MiXCR on the multiplex PCR reads. There are hundreds of thousands of distinct CDR3 sequences in the sample; 15% to 20% occur only once, and 47% lies in the top ten. Sequences were obtained from blood. The receptors shown here come from a man aged 35 to 55 with Graves' ophthalmopathy.

This clonotype showed up just a few times. This chain uses TRBV19 with TRBJ2-1; the D gene is possibly TRBD1 (6 bases). The CDR3 covers 15 residues. The germline CDR1 and CDR2 sequences are LNHDA and SQIVND (reference sequence). V was shortened by 7 bases and J by 9 bases, with 22 bases between the two germline ends. The CDR3 sequence: CASNRGTNPESEQFF. The CDR3 DNA reads as TGTGCCAGTAATAGGGGGACGAACCCCGAATCTGAGCAGTTCTTC.

This clonotype came up many times. This CDR3 is CSAPLTGGTEAFF. Written as DNA, the CDR3 is TGCAGTGCTCCCCTGACAGGGGGCACTGAAGCTTTCTTT. The chain couples TRBV20-1 to TRBJ1-1; 9 bases align to TRBD1. CDR1 DFQATT and CDR2 SNEGSKA come from the germline V gene (reference sequence). The V segment lost 5 bases and the J segment 4 bases; nucleotides outside the gene matches: 5. The CDR3 consists of 13 residues.

This clonotype was detected a few times. The chain carries TRBV5-6 and TRBJ2-2; TRBD1 matches at 9 bases. J lost 6 bases, V lost 4 bases, and 13 bases had no gene match. The CDR3 length is 17 residues. Germline V gene lookup returns CDR1 SGHDT and CDR2 YYEEEE. CDR3 amino acids: CASSPRPGQGRAGELFF. The DNA of the CDR3 is TGTGCCAGCAGCCCTAGACCGGGACAGGGCCGCGCCGGGGAGCTGTTTTTT.

This clonotype was observed a handful of times. The V gene is TRBV4-2, the J gene TRBJ2-1; D call uncertain. V was clipped by 0 bases and J by 9 bases, with 18 bases between them. This CDR3 has 16 amino acids. CDR1 and CDR2 (germline): LGHNA, YNFKEQ. CDR3 in DNA: TGTGCCAGCAGCCAAGATCAAGCGCCGGGTAGTGGTGAGCAGTTCTTC. The encoded protein is CASSQDQAPGSGEQFF.

This clonotype was counted at least ten times. V and J are TRBV2 and TRBJ1-2; 9 nucleotides agree with TRBD1. Germline V gene data show CDR1 as SNHLY and CDR2 as FYNNEI. This CDR3 is built from 12 residues. Unmatched junction bases numbered 4, after V lost 7 bases and J lost 7 bases. The CDR3: CASNLDRGGYTF. CDR3 nucleotide sequence: TGTGCCAGCAACCTGGACAGGGGTGGCTACACCTTC.

Many counts were recorded for this clonotype. This sequence joins TRBV7-8 and TRBJ2-7; D perhaps matches TRBD2 (5 bases). The V end was cut by 2 bases, the J end by 0 bases, with 11 bases between. CDR1 SGHVS and CDR2 FQNEAQ come from the germline V gene. The CDR3 contains 15 residues. The CDR3 protein is CASSLKRADSYEQYF. CDR3 nucleotides: TGTGCCAGCAGCTTAAAGAGGGCCGACTCCTACGAGCAGTACTTC.

This clonotype has at least ten counts. The chain joins TRBV6-1 to TRBJ1-1; the D is unclear. The V and J ends lost 0 bases and 9 bases respectively, with 20 bases between them. The CDR3 sequence is 16 residues long. CDR1 is MNHNS, CDR2 SASEGT, per germline. The CDR3: CASSEAGPHGSLKAFF. The CDR3 DNA sequence: TGTGCCAGCAGTGAAGCCGGGCCGCACGGCTCCTTGAAAGCTTTCTTT.

The CDR3 DNA follows: TGTGCCAGCAGTTCCCGACTTCTCGCGGCTGAAGCTTTCTTT. Encoded protein: CASSSRLLAAEAFF. This rearrangement joins TRBV6-9 to TRBJ1-1, with D hard to call. The germline V and J ends were trimmed by 4 bases and 6 bases, with 15 bases remaining between them. Looked up from germline, CDR1 is MNHGY and CDR2 is SVAAGI. CDR3 size: 14 residues.

This clonotype was picked up many times. The chain is built from TRBV12-3 or TRBV12-4 and TRBJ1-2; TRBD1 might be the D (6 bases). This CDR3 has 12 residues. Trimming removed 6 bases at V and 9 bases at J, with 14 bases between. The CDR3 coding sequence is TGTGCCAGCAGCTCACAGGGTCGTAGCTACACCTTC. Its protein product is CASSSQGRSYTF.

The V call is TRBV5-1, the J call TRBJ2-7; 10 nucleotides line up with TRBD1. The germline CDR1 and CDR2 sequences are SGHRS and YFSETQ. V trimming: 4 bases; J trimming: 4 bases; junction bases outside the gene matches: 8. CDR3 size: 15 residues. CDR3 region: CASSARQGAEYEQYF. As DNA, the CDR3 is TGCGCCAGCAGCGCCCGACAGGGGGCGGAGTACGAGCAGTACTTC.

This clonotype was seen many times. CDR3 in DNA: TGTGCCTGGAGCCTCACAAATGAAAAACTGTTTTTT. This gives the protein CAWSLTNEKLFF. The chain couples TRBV30 to TRBJ1-4; D is uncertain. Trimming took 3 bases from V and 5 from J, leaving 7 bases between them. CDR1 and CDR2 from the germline V gene are GTSNPN and SVGIG (reference sequence). The CDR3 runs to 12 residues.

In its sample, this clonotype was seen many times. The CDR3 sequence: CASSQGGQDGYEQYF. Here the CDR3 DNA reads TGTGCCAGCAGCCAAGGGGGGCAGGATGGTTACGAGCAGTACTTC. V gene TRBV3-1 combines with J gene TRBJ2-7, with D tentatively TRBD1 (6 bases). This CDR3 contains 15 residues. Trimming took off 1 base at V and 4 bases at J, with 14 bases between the two ends. The germline V gene has CDR1 LGHDT and CDR2 YNNKEL (reference sequence).

A remark on this clonotype: A much larger clone lies one base from this, so it may be a read error. As the CDR3 is not closed by the conserved phenylalanine or tryptophan, this likely results from a read error. The chain combines TRBV7-9 with TRBJ1-1; 7 nucleotides match TRBD1. J was trimmed by 1 base and V by 5 bases; bases with no gene match: 7. The CDR3 contains 15 residues. CDR1 and CDR2 (germline): SEHNR, FQNEAQ (reference sequence). The CDR3 here is CASSPYDRANTEAFS. The CDR3 nucleotides read TGTGCCAGCAGCCCTTACGACAGGGCGAACACTGAAGCTTTCTCT.

In this sample, this clonotype turned up many times. The V call is TRBV6-5, the J call TRBJ2-5; D gene uncertain. Germline assignment: CDR1 MNHEY and CDR2 SVGAGI. The germline V and J ends were trimmed by 2 bases and 4 bases, with 11 bases remaining between them. The CDR3 extends over 14 amino acids. The CDR3 loop reads CASSYMGFGETQYF. The DNA of the CDR3 is TGTGCCAGCAGTTACATGGGGTTTGGAGAGACCCAGTACTTC.

This clonotype has at least ten counts. The V call is TRBV7-9, the J call TRBJ2-3; maybe TRBD2 (6 bases). The germline CDR1 and CDR2 sequences are SEHNR and FQNEAQ (reference sequence). The CDR3 extends over 16 amino acids. V was clipped by 0 bases and J by 2 bases, with 12 bases between them. The CDR3 DNA follows: TGTGCCAGCAGCTTAGCCGGGCGGGACCTCACAGATACGCAGTATTTT. Protein sequence: CASSLAGRDLTDTQYF.

The V and J genes are TRBV6-5 and TRBJ1-3; D gene uncertain. The V and J ends lost 2 bases and 0 bases respectively, with 14 bases between them. The germline V gene has CDR1 MNHEY and CDR2 SVGAGI. The CDR3 is 17 amino acids. As DNA, the CDR3 is TGTGCCAGCAGTTACGGTTTGGGCGGGGACTCTGGAAACACCATATATTTT. Encoded protein: CASSYGLGGDSGNTIYF.

The chain links TRBV7-2 to TRBJ1-1; perhaps TRBD1 as D (5 bases). From germline, CDR1 is SGHTA and CDR2 FQGNSA. Trimming removed 8 bases from V and 10 bases from J, with 29 bases in between. The CDR3 sequence is 16 residues long. Here the CDR3 DNA reads TGTGCCAGCGGCCTACCTAGACGAGGGAGGGAGGGGTCAGCTTTCTTT. It encodes CASGLPRRGREGSAFF.

This clonotype showed up many times. The chain uses TRBV6-1 and TRBJ1-3; tentatively, D is TRBD1 (5 bases). Germline values: CDR1 MNHNS, CDR2 SASEGT. This CDR3 is built from 17 residues. Trimming stripped 7 bases from V and 0 bases from J, with 19 bases between. CDR3 in DNA: TGTGCCAGCACCCAATGGGGGGGTCCCAGCTCTGGAAACACCATATATTTT. Translation: CASTQWGGPSSGNTIYF.

This clonotype was observed a few times. The V gene is TRBV28, the J gene TRBJ2-6; 11 bases are shared with TRBD2. CDR1 and CDR2 from the germline V gene are MDHEN and SYDVKM. The CDR3 is made up of 18 amino acids. The trim removed 5 bases at V and 3 bases at J, leaving 9 bases unmatched. CDR3 sequence (DNA): TGTGCCAGCAGTCAACTAGCGGGAGAGGGCTATGGGGCCAACGTCCTGACTTTC. Protein product: CASSQLAGEGYGANVLTF.

This sequence joins TRBV28 and TRBJ2-7; the D gene is possibly TRBD1 (5 bases). Between the trimmed V and J ends, which lost 3 bases and 2 bases, there was a span of 11 bases. From germline, CDR1 is MDHEN and CDR2 SYDVKM. The CDR3 is 14 residues long. The CDR3 DNA follows: TGTGCCAGCAGTTTTACCAGGGCCCCCTACGAGCAGTACTTC. Amino acids: CASSFTRAPYEQYF.

This clonotype was observed many times. The chain combines TRBV28 with TRBJ1-5; TRBD1 aligns across 8 bases. The V gene's germline CDR1 is MDHEN and CDR2 SYDVKM. After removal of 5 bases from V and 4 bases from J, the junction contained 10 bases not matched to a gene. The CDR3 length is 16 residues. The CDR3 spells CASSTHRGTGNQPQHF. CDR3 coding DNA: TGTGCCAGCAGTACGCACAGGGGGACGGGGAATCAGCCCCAGCATTTT.

The chain uses TRBV6-5 and TRBJ2-7; 7 positions agree with TRBD2. Germline V gene lookup returns CDR1 MNHEY and CDR2 SVGAGI. Trimming removed 0 bases from V and 0 bases from J; junction bases left unmatched: 2. The CDR3 totals 15 residues. CDR3 coding DNA: TGTGCCAGCAGTTACTCCGGGGGGTCCTCCTACGAGCAGTACTTC. Its protein is CASSYSGGSSYEQYF.

The chain employs TRBV6-1 and TRBJ2-1; D tentatively reads TRBD1 or TRBD2 (5 bases each). Germline V gene data show CDR1 as MNHNS and CDR2 as SASEGT. The CDR3 has 10 amino acids. V lost 10 bases to trimming and J lost 9 bases, with 10 bases between them. CDR3 in amino acids: CATDGGEQFF. The CDR3 region has the DNA TGTGCCACCGATGGGGGTGAGCAGTTCTTC.

The chain links TRBV28 to TRBJ2-7, with a tentative D call TRBD1 (7 bases). The CDR3 loop spans 14 amino acids. V shed 4 bases and J shed 3 bases, with 13 bases lying between them. The germline CDR1 and CDR2 sequences are MDHEN and SYDVKM. CDR3: CASSWGDRVYEQYF. CDR3 DNA sequence: TGTGCCAGCAGTTGGGGGGACAGAGTCTACGAGCAGTACTTC.

This clonotype was seen a few times. The chain links TRBV24-1 to TRBJ2-4, with D unclear. The CDR3 has 15 amino acids. Trimming removed 3 bases at V and 0 bases at J, with 8 bases between. Germline values: CDR1 KGHDR, CDR2 SFDVKD. CDR3 DNA sequence: TGTGCCACCAGTGATGGGGTTTTAGCCAAAAACATTCAGTACTTC. This translates into CATSDGVLAKNIQYF.

The V and J genes are TRBV6-4 and TRBJ2-7; D may be TRBD2 (5 bases). In germline, CDR1 is MRHNA, CDR2 SNTAGT. CDR3 length: 12 amino acids. V was trimmed by 9 bases and J by 3 bases, leaving 12 bases between them. Here the CDR3 reads CARGSFNYEQYF. In DNA form, the CDR3 reads TGTGCCAGGGGGAGCTTCAACTACGAGCAGTACTTC.

This clonotype was detected only a few times. The V and J genes are TRBV7-2 and TRBJ1-6; no clear D. Trimming took off 5 bases at V and 5 bases at J, with 16 bases between the two ends. Germline assignment: CDR1 SGHTA and CDR2 FQGNSA. CDR3 length equals 16 residues. Here the CDR3 reads CASSRIRGGNNSPLHF. DNA for the CDR3: TGTGCCAGCAGCCGCATCCGGGGAGGAAATAATTCACCCCTCCACTTT.